This TCR beta chain was sequenced for a study of T cells in localized non-small cell lung cancer. Sequencing used immunoSEQ multiplex PCR; TCRdb keeps in-frame clones, though not all of them. The table has around 92,000 clones, just over 90% seen once; the top ten hold 4.1%. Per germline, CDR1 MDHEN and CDR2 SYDVKM. With 3 bases removed from V and 1 base from J, the gap between germline ends came to 6 bases. The CDR3 is 13 amino acids. Study-wide results and caveats: Since sequencing was restricted to only one region of the tumor, intratumor heterogeneity remains a possibility. In adjacent lung appeared a median approximately 57 of the top 100 tumor clones. Peak T cell clonality was found in uninvolved adjacent lung, exceeding tumor. Longer overall survival was seen with higher T cell density measured in blood.

With respect to this clone: Antigen specificity is unknown.

The chain has TRBV28 and TRBJ2-5; possibly TRBD1 or TRBD2 for D (5 bases each). The sequence derives from a woman aged 40 to 75 with stage II squamous cell lung carcinoma. Sequencing used PBMCs, obtained before any cancer treatment. The CDR3 sequence: CASSLGTQETQYF. In DNA form, the CDR3 reads TGTGCCAGCAGTTTGGGGACCCAAGAGACCCAGTACTTC.